Listed below are T cell receptor beta chains from one sample, sequenced in a study of vaccination and CD4 T cells after COVID-19. TCRdb recomputed calls from the PCR reads with MiXCR, one row per CDR3 protein. The data contain 20,000 to 25,000 distinct CDR3 sequences, 40% to 50% of them seen just once; the ten biggest clones take up roughly 9.6%. For these TCRs, the target antigens are not known. Sequencing was performed on CD4+ T cells from blood, cultured in vitro, taken about 7 months after SARS-CoV-2 vaccination. The receptors here all came from a human donor who had recovered from COVID-19. Each CDR3 is given with its conserved first and last residue. Fields, in order: clone size, J gene, V gene, D gene, CDR3 DNA, CDR3 protein. The D gene is left open where the match is weak. Clone sizes are given selectively: once, few, many, or a class where the clone is expanded.

abundance: NA
j_gene: TRBJ2-5
v_gene: TRBV7-2
d_gene: NA
CDR3nt: TGTGCCAGCAGCCTAAACCAAGAGACCCAGTACTTC
CDR3aa: CASSLNQETQYF

abundance: NA
j_gene: TRBJ1-2
v_gene: TRBV20-1
d_gene: NA
CDR3nt: TGCAGTGCTAGATTCAACCCGAACCGGGGCTACACCTTC
CDR3aa: CSARFNPNRGYTF

abundance: few
j_gene: TRBJ2-5
v_gene: TRBV7-6
d_gene: NA
CDR3nt: TGTGCCAGCAGCCCTAGACCCGCCAGGGGCCCCAGGGAGACCCAGTACTTC
CDR3aa: CASSPRPARGPRETQYF

abundance: NA
j_gene: TRBJ2-5
v_gene: TRBV7-9
d_gene: TRBD1
CDR3nt: TGTGCCAGCAGCTTAGGCACGACAGGGATCTACTCGGTGACCCAGTACTTC
CDR3aa: CASSLGTTGIYSVTQYF

abundance: NA
j_gene: TRBJ2-5
v_gene: TRBV18
d_gene: TRBD2
CDR3nt: TGTGCCAGCTCACCAAGGGTAGCGGGATACCAAGAGACCCAGTACTTC
CDR3aa: CASSPRVAGYQETQYF

abundance: few
j_gene: TRBJ2-7
v_gene: TRBV7-9
d_gene: NA
CDR3nt: TGTGCCAGCAGCCCAAAAGGGCCGATTAACGAGCAGTACTTC
CDR3aa: CASSPKGPINEQYF

abundance: NA
j_gene: TRBJ2-7
v_gene: TRBV20-1
d_gene: NA
CDR3nt: TGCAGTGCTATCCCGGGAGAGGCCACCTACGAGCAGTACTTC
CDR3aa: CSAIPGEATYEQYF

abundance: NA
j_gene: TRBJ2-7
v_gene: TRBV7-2
d_gene: TRBD2
CDR3nt: TGTGCCAGCAGCTTCGCTAGCGGGCTCGGGTACGAGCAGTACTTC
CDR3aa: CASSFASGLGYEQYF

abundance: few
j_gene: TRBJ2-3
v_gene: TRBV6-1
d_gene: TRBD2
CDR3nt: TGTGCCAGCAGTGAAGAAGCGGGAGGGCCAGATACGCAGTATTTT
CDR3aa: CASSEEAGGPDTQYF

abundance: few
j_gene: TRBJ2-7
v_gene: TRBV7-3
d_gene: NA
CDR3nt: TGTGCCAGCAGCTACTACGAGCAGTACTTC
CDR3aa: CASSYYEQYF

abundance: NA
j_gene: TRBJ2-1
v_gene: TRBV18
d_gene: TRBD2
CDR3nt: TGTGCCAGCTCACCTGTAGCGGGAGGGGATGAGCAGTTCTTC
CDR3aa: CASSPVAGGDEQFF

abundance: NA
j_gene: TRBJ2-7
v_gene: TRBV7-3
d_gene: TRBD2
CDR3nt: TGTGCCAGCGGAGCGGGAGGGGACGAGCAGTACTTC
CDR3aa: CASGAGGDEQYF

abundance: few
j_gene: TRBJ2-7
v_gene: TRBV20-1
d_gene: NA
CDR3nt: TGCAGTGCTAGGAGTGGCAACCTTAAATACGAGCAGTACTTC
CDR3aa: CSARSGNLKYEQYF

abundance: NA
j_gene: TRBJ2-7
v_gene: TRBV20-1
d_gene: NA
CDR3nt: TGCAGTGCTAGACCTATGGGGGGACAAATATACGAGCAGTACTTC
CDR3aa: CSARPMGGQIYEQYF

abundance: NA
j_gene: TRBJ2-5
v_gene: TRBV4-1
d_gene: NA
CDR3nt: TGCGCCAGCAGCGAAACGGGACGGATACAAGAGACCCAGTACTTC
CDR3aa: CASSETGRIQETQYF

abundance: few
j_gene: TRBJ2-7
v_gene: TRBV27
d_gene: TRBD1
CDR3nt: TGTGCCAGCAGTCGTTCAGGACAGGTCGTTCTCTACGAGCAGTACTTC
CDR3aa: CASSRSGQVVLYEQYF